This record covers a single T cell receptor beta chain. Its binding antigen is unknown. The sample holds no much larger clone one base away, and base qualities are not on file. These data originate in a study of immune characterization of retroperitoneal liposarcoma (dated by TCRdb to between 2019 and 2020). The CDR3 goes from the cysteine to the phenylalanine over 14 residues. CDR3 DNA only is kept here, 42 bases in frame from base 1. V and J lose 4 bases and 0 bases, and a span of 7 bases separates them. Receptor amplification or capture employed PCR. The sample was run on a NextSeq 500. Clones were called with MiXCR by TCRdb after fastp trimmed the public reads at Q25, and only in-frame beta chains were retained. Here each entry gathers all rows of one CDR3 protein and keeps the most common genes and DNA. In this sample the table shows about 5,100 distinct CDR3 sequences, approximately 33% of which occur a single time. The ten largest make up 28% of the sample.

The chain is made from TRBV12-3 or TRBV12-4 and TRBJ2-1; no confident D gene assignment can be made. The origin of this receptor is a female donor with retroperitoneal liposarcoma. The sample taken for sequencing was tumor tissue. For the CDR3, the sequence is CASSSTGSYNEQFF. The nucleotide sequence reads TGTGCCAGCAGTTCGACTGGCTCCTACAATGAGCAGTTCTTC.